Shown below are 18 T cell receptor beta chains from a single sample sequenced in a study of T cell repertoires in cytomegalovirus infection. In TCRdb, the reads were re-called with MiXCR into one record per CDR3 protein. The table has approximately 990,000 distinct CDR3 sequences, approximately 31% seen once. Antigens for these TCRs are unknown. Sequencing used cultured CD8+ T cells from PBMCs, obtained from culture after CMV antigen stimulation. These receptors were collected from a human donor in good health (CMV status not recorded). Some clones in this sample may be carry-over from other donors' samples.

Only one count was recorded for this clonotype. V usage is TRBV7-9 and J usage is TRBJ1-2; TRBD1 matches 7 bases. Germline CDR1 SEHNR, CDR2 FQNEAQ (reference sequence). V shed 4 bases, J shed 0 bases, and the junction held 8 bases outside the gene matches. The CDR3 totals 16 residues. The CDR3: CASSSSSGQTNYGYTF. DNA of the CDR3: TGTGCCAGCAGCTCCTCCTCGGGACAGACTAACTATGGCTACACCTTC.

This clonotype was detected once. The chain carries TRBV6-6 and TRBJ2-5; 7 nucleotides agree with TRBD2. The CDR3 runs 13 residues. Germline CDR1 MNHNY, CDR2 SVGAGI (reference sequence). The ends lost 8 bases at V and 2 bases at J; junction bases unmatched: 5. CDR3 sequence (DNA): TGTGCCAGCCTCATCGGGGGGCAAGAGACCCAGTACTTC. Its translation is CASLIGGQETQYF.

This chain connects TRBV6-7 to TRBJ1-5; TRBD1 might be the D (6 bases). TRBV6-7 is known as an ORF, though its function is uncertain. V was pared by 2 bases and J by 0 bases, with 20 bases between. This CDR3 contains 19 residues. The CDR3 coding sequence is TGTGCCAGCAGTTACACCGGGACACCATCACTCTATAGCAATCAGCCCCAGCATTTT. It yields the protein CASSYTGTPSLYSNQPQHF.

In this sample, this clonotype turned up a few times. The rearrangement links TRBV20-1 to TRBJ1-2, with 7 bases lining up with TRBD1. Germline V CDR1 and CDR2: DFQATT, SNEGSKA (reference sequence). The CDR3 contains 16 residues. V dropped 1 base and J dropped 1; count of bases not matched to a gene: 9. Here the CDR3 DNA reads TGCAGTGCTAGAGGCCTGGACAGGAATTATAACTATGGCTACACCTTC. This codes for CSARGLDRNYNYGYTF.

This chain uses TRBV27 with TRBJ1-1; a possible D gene is TRBD1 (6 bases). This CDR3 region has 15 residues. Per the germline V gene, CDR1 is MNHEY and CDR2 is SMNVEV (reference sequence). V was cut by 5 bases and J by 0 bases, with 13 bases left in between. In nucleotides, the CDR3 is TGTGCCAGCAGTAAAACAGGGCTATTGAACACTGAAGCTTTCTTT. Protein product: CASSKTGLLNTEAFF.

This sequence joins TRBV2 and TRBJ1-2; 10 bases are shared with TRBD1. CDR1 and CDR2 (germline): SNHLY, FYNNEI. The CDR3 loop spans 16 amino acids. Losses at the gene ends were 4 bases for V and 3 bases for J; bases not matched to a gene: 8. The CDR3 nucleotides are TGTGCCAGCAGTGTCCGTGGGACAGGGGAGTACTATGGCTACACCTTC. This gives the protein CASSVRGTGEYYGYTF.

The chain uses TRBV13 and TRBJ2-3; D may be TRBD1 (5 bases). In germline, CDR1 is PRHDT, CDR2 FYEKMQ (reference sequence). The CDR3 is 15 amino acids. V was clipped by 3 bases and J by 0 bases, with 10 bases between them. The CDR3 sequence: CASSFRVLSTDTQYF. Here the CDR3 DNA reads TGTGCCAGCAGCTTCAGGGTTTTGAGCACAGATACGCAGTATTTT.

The V and J genes are TRBV23-1 and TRBJ1-5; D uncertain. Being an ORF, TRBV23-1 has a function that is uncertain. Trimming took off 11 bases at V and 10 bases at J, with 6 bases between the two ends. CDR3 length equals 8 residues. The CDR3 bases are TGCGCCGATCGACCCCAGCATTTT. Its translation: CADRPQHF.

The V and J genes are TRBV9 and TRBJ2-1; the D gene is possibly TRBD1 (6 bases). Germline CDR1 and CDR2: SGDLS and YYNGEE. The CDR3 covers 16 residues. V was clipped by 0 bases and J by 3 bases, with 13 bases between them. CDR3 loop: CASSVDGQPNYNEQFF. CDR3 nucleotides: TGTGCCAGCAGCGTAGACGGACAGCCCAACTACAATGAGCAGTTCTTC.

CDR3 amino acids: CASSVRGGGVIGYTF. The CDR3 bases are TGTGCCAGCAGCGTAAGGGGTGGGGGGGTGATCGGCTACACCTTC. The chain is built from TRBV2 and TRBJ1-2; TRBD1 is a possible D gene (5 bases). The ends were cut back, 6 bases at V and 8 bases at J, with 22 bases in the middle. Germline CDR1 is SNHLY and CDR2 is FYNNEI. The CDR3 covers 15 residues.

CDR3 region: CSARGGELTHPWYNEQFF. The CDR3 nucleotides are TGCAGTGCTAGAGGTGGAGAGCTGACACACCCATGGTACAATGAGCAGTTCTTC. The chain links TRBV20-1 to TRBJ2-1; D is undetermined. The CDR3 contains 18 residues. Deletions cut 1 base from V and 4 bases from J, with 23 bases between. Germline assignment: CDR1 DFQATT and CDR2 SNEGSKA (reference sequence).

This clonotype was counted many times. The J gene is TRBJ2-2, the V gene TRBV7-2; 11 bases fit TRBD2. Per the germline V gene, CDR1 is SGHTA and CDR2 is FQGNSA. Losses at the gene ends were 4 bases for V and 2 bases for J; bases not matched to a gene: 6. This CDR3 comprises 17 residues. CDR3 in amino acids: CASSYPGLAVNTGELFF. For the CDR3, the DNA is TGTGCCAGCAGCTACCCGGGACTAGCGGTTAACACCGGGGAGCTGTTTTTT.

Worth noting for this clonotype: One junction end does not reproduce the germline sequence, and a read error may be involved. This chain joins TRBV12-3 or TRBV12-4 and TRBJ2-1; TRBD1 matches 10 bases. This CDR3 region has 15 residues. The chain's CDR3 is CPSSYLGTGVNEQFF. CDR3 sequence (DNA): TGTCCCAGCAGTTACCTCGGGACAGGGGTAAATGAGCAGTTCTTC.

This clonotype has just a few counts. The chain has TRBV15 and TRBJ2-2, with TRBD2 matching over 9 bases. CDR3 size: 16 residues. The germline V gene encodes CDR1 LNHNV and CDR2 YYDKDF (reference sequence). The trim removed 0 bases at V and 9 bases at J, leaving 8 bases unmatched. The chain's CDR3 is CATSRDRASGDRELFF. The CDR3 bases are TGTGCCACCAGCAGAGATCGGGCTAGCGGGGATAGGGAGCTGTTTTTT.

This chain links TRBV11-2 with TRBJ2-7, with TRBD1 identical over 11 bases. The CDR3 covers 17 residues. After removal of 4 bases from V and 6 bases from J, the junction contained 14 bases not matched to a gene. Germline V gene sequence: CDR1 SGHAT, CDR2 FQNNGV. In DNA, the CDR3 is TGTGCCAGCAGCTCAGCAAACGCAGGGGACAGGGGGAGCGAGCAGTACGTC. Encoded protein: CASSSANAGDRGSEQYV.

This chain joins TRBV3-1 and TRBJ2-7; 9 bases are a match to TRBD1. Losses at the gene ends were 4 bases for V and 6 bases for J; bases not matched to a gene: 4. Germline assignment: CDR1 LGHDT and CDR2 YNNKEL (reference sequence). The CDR3 is 13 amino acids. CDR3 sequence: CASSPTGGSEQYV. CDR3 nucleotide sequence: TGTGCCAGCAGCCCGACAGGGGGATCCGAGCAGTACGTC.

V gene TRBV4-2 combines with J gene TRBJ2-1; 7 positions match TRBD2. CDR3 length: 15 amino acids. Germline V gene sequence: CDR1 LGHNA, CDR2 YNFKEQ. V trimming: 1 base; J trimming: 12 bases; junction bases outside the gene matches: 12. The CDR3 region has the DNA TGTGCCAGCAGCCAAGCCCTGACTAGCCTCTCGGTGCAGTTCTTC. As protein: CASSQALTSLSVQFF.

This clonotype was counted a few times. V gene TRBV6-1 combines with J gene TRBJ2-6; D unresolved. Germline V gene lookup returns CDR1 MNHNS and CDR2 SASEGT. The germline V and J ends were trimmed by 2 bases and 2 bases, with 4 bases remaining between them. This CDR3 region has 14 residues. The CDR3 DNA reads TGTGCCAGCAGTGAATCCCCTGGGGCCAACGTCCTGACTTTC. Translation gives CASSESPGANVLTF.